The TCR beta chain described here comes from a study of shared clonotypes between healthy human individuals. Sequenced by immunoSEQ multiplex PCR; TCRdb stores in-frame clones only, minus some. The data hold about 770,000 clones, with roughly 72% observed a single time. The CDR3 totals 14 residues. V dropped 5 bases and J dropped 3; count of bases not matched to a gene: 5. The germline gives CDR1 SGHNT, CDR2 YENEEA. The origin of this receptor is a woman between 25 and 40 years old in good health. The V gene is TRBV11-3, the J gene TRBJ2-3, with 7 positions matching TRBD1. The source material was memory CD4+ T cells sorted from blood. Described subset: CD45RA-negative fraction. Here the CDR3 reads CASSHHRGTDTQYF. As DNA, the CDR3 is TGTGCCAGCAGCCACCACAGGGGAACAGATACGCAGTATTTT.